A selection of T cell receptor beta chains follows, all from one sample in a study of blood T cell repertoires in COVID-19. Repertoires were generated with immunoSEQ multiplex PCR, while TCRdb's copy carries only in-frame clones and drops some. This repertoire shows 150,000 to 200,000 clones, 80% to 90% found once; its top ten account for roughly 0.85%. Sequences were obtained from peripheral blood. The source of these receptors is a woman aged 18-35 years who had recovered from COVID-19. CDR3s include the opening cysteine and the closing phenylalanine or tryptophan. The order of the fields is CDR3 DNA, CDR3 protein, D gene, V gene, clone size, J gene. The D gene is left open where the match is weak. The listing skips clone size in some rows; elsewhere it reads once, few, many or a size class.

DNA: TGTGCCAGCACCCCCCGAGTGCGAATGCGGGATACGCAGTATTTT
CDR3: CASTPRVRMRDTQYF
D: -
V: TRBV5-8
size: -
J: TRBJ2-3

DNA: TGTGCCAGCAGTCAATCCGGGGAGCTGTTTTTT
CDR3: CASSQSGELFF
D: -
V: TRBV28
size: -
J: TRBJ2-2

DNA: TGTGCCAGCAGCTTTGGGGACAGGAGAATGAACACTGAAGCTTTCTTT
CDR3: CASSFGDRRMNTEAFF
D: TRBD1
V: TRBV7-9
size: -
J: TRBJ1-1

DNA: TGTGCCAGCAGCGACCGATGGGACAAAGACAACAATGAGCAGTTCTTC
CDR3: CASSDRWDKDNNEQFF
D: -
V: TRBV7-2
size: -
J: TRBJ2-1

DNA: TGTGCCACCAGCAGAGTGGAGGGCCCTAATGAAAAACTGTTTTTT
CDR3: CATSRVEGPNEKLFF
D: -
V: TRBV15
size: -
J: TRBJ1-4

DNA: TGTGCCAGCAGCTTAGCGACGGGGGACTATGGCTACACCTTC
CDR3: CASSLATGDYGYTF
D: -
V: TRBV7-2
size: -
J: TRBJ1-2

DNA: TGTGCCAGCAGCTCGGTAGCTCAGGGGGCAGGAGGAAACACCATATATTTT
CDR3: CASSSVAQGAGGNTIYF
D: TRBD1
V: TRBV3-1/TRBV3-2
size: few
J: TRBJ1-3

DNA: TGTGCCAGCAGTTTGCTGACAGGGACCCACCAAGAGACCCAGTACTTC
CDR3: CASSLLTGTHQETQYF
D: TRBD1
V: TRBV27
size: once
J: TRBJ2-5

DNA: TGTGCCAGCAGTTTCAAATCCCGACAGGGAAGCTATGGCTACACCTTC
CDR3: CASSFKSRQGSYGYTF
D: TRBD1
V: TRBV27
size: -
J: TRBJ1-2

DNA: TGCGCCAGCAGCCCCCTGGACAGGGGGGATGATCAGCCCCAGCATTTT
CDR3: CASSPLDRGDDQPQHF
D: TRBD1
V: TRBV4-1
size: -
J: TRBJ1-5

DNA: TGTGCCAGCAGACCTCACGCGGGACAGTTCCAAGAGACCCAGTACTTC
CDR3: CASRPHAGQFQETQYF
D: -
V: TRBV6-6
size: -
J: TRBJ2-5

DNA: TGTGCCAGCAGCTCCTTTGGAGTCTCCACTGAAGCTTTCTTT
CDR3: CASSSFGVSTEAFF
D: -
V: TRBV7-9
size: -
J: TRBJ1-1

DNA: TGCGCCAGCAGCCAAGATAGGACAGGGGGAACTGAAGCTTTCTTT
CDR3: CASSQDRTGGTEAFF
D: TRBD1
V: TRBV4-3
size: -
J: TRBJ1-1

DNA: TGTGCCAGCAGCCAAACAAGACTCTATGGCTACACCTTC
CDR3: CASSQTRLYGYTF
D: -
V: TRBV6-2/TRBV6-3
size: -
J: TRBJ1-2

DNA: TGCAGTGCTAGTCGGACACGATCTCCCCTCTCTGGAAACACCATATATTTT
CDR3: CSASRTRSPLSGNTIYF
D: -
V: TRBV20-1
size: -
J: TRBJ1-3

DNA: TGCGCCAGCAGCCAAGAGTGGCTGAGCACAGATACGCAGTATTTT
CDR3: CASSQEWLSTDTQYF
D: -
V: TRBV4-3
size: -
J: TRBJ2-3

DNA: TGCGCCAGCACCTTACTAGCGGGGGGGATGGAGACCCAGTACTTC
CDR3: CASTLLAGGMETQYF
D: TRBD2
V: TRBV5-1
size: -
J: TRBJ2-5

DNA: TGTGCCACCAAGGACTACTCTCATACCGGGGAGCTGTTTTTT
CDR3: CATKDYSHTGELFF
D: -
V: TRBV19
size: -
J: TRBJ2-2

DNA: TGTGCCACCAGCAGAGAACAGGGGAGTAATGGCTACACCTTC
CDR3: CATSREQGSNGYTF
D: TRBD1
V: TRBV15
size: -
J: TRBJ1-2

DNA: TGTGCCTGGAAAGTTGCGGGGGCCCTTTATAATTCACCCCTCCACTTT
CDR3: CAWKVAGALYNSPLHF
D: -
V: TRBV30
size: many
J: TRBJ1-6

DNA: TGTGCCAGCGAGTATGCGCGGAGGAGCACAGATACGCAGTATTTT
CDR3: CASEYARRSTDTQYF
D: -
V: TRBV2
size: -
J: TRBJ2-3

DNA: TGTGCCAGCATGCAGGGAGGATACAATGAGCAGTTCTTC
CDR3: CASMQGGYNEQFF
D: -
V: TRBV12-3/TRBV12-4
size: -
J: TRBJ2-1